This T cell receptor beta chain was observed in a study of T cell responses to AZD1222 COVID-19 vaccine. The study, taken as a whole, reports: A mostly white British donor set with more females was recruited, and clonal diversity was possibly underestimated. With dominance at 160-218 and 743-854, vaccine-associated CD4 TCRs spanned spike. Per reports, nearly half of all spike-specific TCRs target regions that are unmutated in variants. The study found Spike-specific TCR breadth and depth rose after two AZD1222 doses.

Deletions cut 2 bases from V and 6 bases from J, with 13 bases between. The CDR3 extends over 15 amino acids. CDR1 LGHDT and CDR2 YNNKEL come from the germline V gene (reference sequence). Concerning this clone: Antigen: not known.

The table came from immunoSEQ multiplex PCR; TCRdb's copy has only in-frame clones and leaves some out. The sample has 85,000 to 90,000 clones, approximately 89% seen once. This TCR derives from an adult in good health. The sequencing here drew on peripheral blood, taken on day 0 of MenACWY control vaccination. V gene TRBV3-1 (or the pseudogene TRBV3-2) combines with J gene TRBJ2-2; weak D call: TRBD2 (6 bases). Here the CDR3 reads CASSQKGRIPGELFF. CDR3 coding DNA: TGTGCCAGCAGCCAAAAAGGGAGGATACCCGGGGAGCTGTTTTTT.